A selection of T cell receptor beta chains follows, all from one sample in a study of molecular identifiers for immune sequencing clone quantification. TCRdb called the PCR reads again in MiXCR, with one record for every CDR3 protein. Of approximately 500,000 distinct CDR3 sequences detected, 20% to 25% appear once; the ten largest clones hold around 0.84%. Sequencing was performed on naive CD8+ T cells from blood, with Jurkat cell RNA spiked in. The source of these receptors is a human donor in good health. Some libraries in this study had Jurkat cell RNA spiked in. Both conserved end residues are part of each CDR3. The D gene is left open where the match is weak. Clone size is not always given. Where it is, it says once, few, many or a class for expanded clones.

v_gene	abundance	j_gene	d_gene	CDR3nt	CDR3aa
TRBV30	few	TRBJ1-2	-	TGTGCCTGGACCCGACAGACCAACTATGGCTACACCTTC	CAWTRQTNYGYTF
TRBV7-3	many	TRBJ2-1	-	TGTGCCAGCAGCCCCACAGGGTCCAATGAGCAGTTCTTC	CASSPTGSNEQFF
TRBV10-3	few	TRBJ2-2	-	TGTGCCTTGGGTCGACCGAACACCGGGGAGCTGTTTTTT	CALGRPNTGELFF
TRBV7-6	-	TRBJ1-4	-	TGTGCCAGCAGCTTAGGGGGGACTGGGGCGGAACTGTTTTTT	CASSLGGTGAELFF
TRBV2	-	TRBJ2-2	-	TGTGCCACCGTCGTATGGGCCAGGCCGAACACCGGGGAGCTGTTTTTT	CATVVWARPNTGELFF
TRBV15	-	TRBJ2-1	TRBD2	TGTGCCACCAGCAGAGATAGGTTGCTAGCGGGGCCGTACAATGAGCAGTTCTTC	CATSRDRLLAGPYNEQFF
TRBV5-6	-	TRBJ2-3	-	TGTGCCAGCAGCTCGGTTTTAGATACGCAGTATTTT	CASSSVLDTQYF
TRBV27	many	TRBJ2-7	TRBD2	TGTGCCAGCAGTGACGGGACTAGCGGGTACGAGCAGTACTTC	CASSDGTSGYEQYF
TRBV28	few	TRBJ1-1	-	TGTGCCAGCATGTGGGTTCTGGACGCTGAAGCTTTCTTT	CASMWVLDAEAFF
TRBV4-3	-	TRBJ2-7	TRBD2	TGCGCCAGCAGCCAAGATGCAGCGGGAGTGAACGAGCAGTACTTC	CASSQDAAGVNEQYF
TRBV20-1	-	TRBJ1-3	-	TGCAGTGCTAGAGAATTAGGGTCTGGAAACACCATATATTTT	CSARELGSGNTIYF
TRBV7-9	-	TRBJ1-6	TRBD1	TGTGCCAGCAGCTTCCGGGACAGGGTTTCCCTAGATAATTCACCCCTCCACTTT	CASSFRDRVSLDNSPLHF
TRBV30	many	TRBJ1-4	-	TGTGCCTGGAGTCGGACAGCAACTAATGAAAAACTGTTTTTT	CAWSRTATNEKLFF
TRBV4-1	-	TRBJ2-5	-	TGCGCCAGCAGCCAAGAGGGGAGAGGCCAAGAGACCCAGTACTTC	CASSQEGRGQETQYF
TRBV9	many	TRBJ2-7	TRBD1	TGTGCCAGCAGCTCCACGACAGGGGGCTTCTACGAGCAGTACTTC	CASSSTTGGFYEQYF
TRBV18	-	TRBJ2-7	TRBD1	TGTGCCAGCTCACCACCAAGGCGGACAGGGGAAAGCTACGAGCAGTACTTC	CASSPPRRTGESYEQYF
TRBV12-3/TRBV12-4	few	TRBJ2-3	TRBD2	TGTGCCAGCGGCCGACAAGCGGGGGGGCCTCTAGATACGCAGTATTTT	CASGRQAGGPLDTQYF
TRBV28	-	TRBJ1-5	-	TGTGCCAGCAGTTTACTCGGGGTAAGCAATCAGCCCCAGCATTTT	CASSLLGVSNQPQHF
TRBV28	few	TRBJ2-7	TRBD1	TGTGCCAGCAGGAGGACAGGATGGGTCGAGCAGTACTTC	CASRRTGWVEQYF
TRBV19	few	TRBJ2-3	-	TGTGCCAGTAGTATATCTGACGCCAGGCCGGATACGCAGTATTTT	CASSISDARPDTQYF
TRBV4-1	-	TRBJ2-7	-	TGCGCCAGCAGCCAATCACAGGGAGAAGGCGAGCAGTACTTC	CASSQSQGEGEQYF
TRBV6-5	many	TRBJ2-7	-	TGTGCCAGCAGTTACGTCCAGGGAAGTACCGAGCAGTACTTC	CASSYVQGSTEQYF
TRBV12-3/TRBV12-4	once	TRBJ2-7	-	TGTGCCAGCAGTTTACAGAGCCCTTACAAGCAGTACTTC	CASSLQSPYKQYF
TRBV5-6	many	TRBJ2-7	-	TGTGCCAGCAGCTCCGGGGCTAGCTCCTACGAGCAGTACTTC	CASSSGASSYEQYF
TRBV4-1	-	TRBJ2-7	TRBD2	TGTGCCAGCGGCCAAGGAGCTTGGCGGGAGTCGTACGAGCAGTACTTC	CASGQGAWRESYEQYF
TRBV6-1	-	TRBJ2-7	TRBD2	TGTGCCAGCAGTCTAAGCGGGGTTAACTACGAGCAGTACTTC	CASSLSGVNYEQYF
TRBV28	-	TRBJ2-1	TRBD1	TGTGCCAGCAGCCGAGGACAGGCCCTAGAGGTTGAGCAGTTCTTC	CASSRGQALEVEQFF
TRBV7-8	many	TRBJ1-4	-	TGTGCCAGCAGCTTAGGTCCTAACAGGGCTTCGGAGGGAAAACTGTTTTTT	CASSLGPNRASEGKLFF
TRBV19	few	TRBJ1-1	-	TGTGCCAGTACTTGGGGTCGTAACACTGAAGCTTTCTTT	CASTWGRNTEAFF
TRBV6-2/TRBV6-3	-	TRBJ1-1	-	TGTGCCGGCAGTTACGTATTCATGAACACTGAAGCTTTCTTT	CAGSYVFMNTEAFF
TRBV20-1	-	TRBJ2-1	-	TGCAGTGCTAGGGAAAATGAGCAGTTCTTC	CSARENEQFF
TRBV5-6	-	TRBJ2-2	TRBD1	TGTGCCAGCAGCTTGGTTGGACAGGGGGACGCCGGGGAGCTGTTTTTT	CASSLVGQGDAGELFF
TRBV30	few	TRBJ2-3	TRBD2	TGTGCCTGGAGTCGGACTAGCGGGACCACAGATACGCAGTATTTT	CAWSRTSGTTDTQYF